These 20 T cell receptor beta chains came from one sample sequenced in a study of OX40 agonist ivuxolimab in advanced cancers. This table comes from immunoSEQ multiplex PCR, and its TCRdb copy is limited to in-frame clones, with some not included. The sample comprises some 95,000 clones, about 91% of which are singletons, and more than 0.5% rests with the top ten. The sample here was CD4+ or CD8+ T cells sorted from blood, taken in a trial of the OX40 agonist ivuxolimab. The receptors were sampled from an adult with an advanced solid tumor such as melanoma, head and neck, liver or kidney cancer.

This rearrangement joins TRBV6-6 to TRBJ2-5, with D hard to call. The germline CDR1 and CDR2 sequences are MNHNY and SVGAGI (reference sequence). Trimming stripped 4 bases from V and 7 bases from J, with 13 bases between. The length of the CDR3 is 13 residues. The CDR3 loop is CASSSQDGGTQYF. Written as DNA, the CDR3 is TGTGCCAGCAGTTCCCAGGACGGTGGGACCCAGTACTTC.

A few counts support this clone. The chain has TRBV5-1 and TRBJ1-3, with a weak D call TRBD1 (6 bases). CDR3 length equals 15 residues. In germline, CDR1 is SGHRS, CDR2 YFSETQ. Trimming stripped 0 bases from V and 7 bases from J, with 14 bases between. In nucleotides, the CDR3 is TGCGCCAGCAGCTTGGTAGGGGCAGGGGAGAACACCATATATTTT. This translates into CASSLVGAGENTIYF.

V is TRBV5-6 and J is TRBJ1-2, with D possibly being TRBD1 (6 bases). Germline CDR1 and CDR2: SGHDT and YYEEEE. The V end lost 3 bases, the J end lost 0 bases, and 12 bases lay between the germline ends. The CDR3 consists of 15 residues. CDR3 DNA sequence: TGTGCCAGCAGCTCATGGACAGTTTCTAACTATGGCTACACCTTC. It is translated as CASSSWTVSNYGYTF.

CDR3 residues: CAISGGDTSTDTQYF. Written as DNA, the CDR3 is TGTGCCATCAGTGGGGGGGATACTAGCACAGATACGCAGTATTTT. J is TRBJ2-3 and V is TRBV10-3; a weak D match, TRBD2 (6 bases). V was pared by 4 bases and J by 0 bases, with 11 bases between. The CDR3 runs 15 residues. Germline CDR1 ENHRY, CDR2 SYGVKD.

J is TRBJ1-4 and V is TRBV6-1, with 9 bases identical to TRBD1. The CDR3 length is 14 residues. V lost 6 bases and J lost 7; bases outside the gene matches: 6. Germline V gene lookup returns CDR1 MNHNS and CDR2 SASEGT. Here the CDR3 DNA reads TGTGCCAGCAGCACCGGGACAGGGACTGAAAAACTGTTTTTT. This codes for CASSTGTGTEKLFF.

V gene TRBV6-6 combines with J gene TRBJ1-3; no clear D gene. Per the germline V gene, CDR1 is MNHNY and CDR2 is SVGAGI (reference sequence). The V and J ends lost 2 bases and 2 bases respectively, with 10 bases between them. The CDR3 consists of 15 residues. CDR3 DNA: TGTGCCAGCAGTTACCCCGAGACCCCTGGAAACACCATATATTTT. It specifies CASSYPETPGNTIYF.

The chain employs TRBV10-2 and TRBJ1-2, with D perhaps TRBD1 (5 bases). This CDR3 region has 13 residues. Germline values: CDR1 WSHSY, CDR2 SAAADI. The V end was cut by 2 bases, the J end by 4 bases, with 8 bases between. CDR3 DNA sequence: TGCGCCAGCAGTGAGCGGGGCAGCTATGGCTACACCTTC. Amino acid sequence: CASSERGSYGYTF.

The CDR3 sequence: CAVGYGYTF. Written as DNA, the CDR3 is TGTGCCGTCGGCTATGGCTACACCTTC. This chain joins TRBV6-1 and TRBJ1-2, with D unresolved. CDR1 and CDR2 from the germline V gene are MNHNS and SASEGT. Trimming took off 11 bases at V and 4 bases at J, with 5 bases between the two ends. The CDR3 spans 9 residues.

CDR3 loop: CASSYHREQYF. The CDR3 DNA follows: TGTGCCAGCAGCTACCACCGGGAGCAGTACTTC. The chain is built from TRBV7-3 and TRBJ2-7; D remains unclear. CDR1 is SGHTA and CDR2 is FQGTGA in the germline V gene. This CDR3 comprises 11 residues. Between the trimmed V and J ends, which lost 4 bases and 7 bases, there was a span of 8 bases.

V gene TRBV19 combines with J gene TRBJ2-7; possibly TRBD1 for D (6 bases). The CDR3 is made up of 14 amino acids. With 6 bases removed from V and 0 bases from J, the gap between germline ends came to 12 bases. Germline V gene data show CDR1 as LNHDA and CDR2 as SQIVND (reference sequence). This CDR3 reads CASRPRGLSYEQYF. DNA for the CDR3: TGTGCCAGTAGGCCCAGGGGTCTCTCCTACGAGCAGTACTTC. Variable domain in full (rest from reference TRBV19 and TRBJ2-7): DGGITQSPKYLFRKEGQNVTLSCEQNLNHDAMYWYRQDPGQGLRLIYYSQIVNDFQKGDIAEGYSVSREKKESFPLTVTSAQKNPTAFYLCASRPRGLSYEQYFGPGTRLTVT.

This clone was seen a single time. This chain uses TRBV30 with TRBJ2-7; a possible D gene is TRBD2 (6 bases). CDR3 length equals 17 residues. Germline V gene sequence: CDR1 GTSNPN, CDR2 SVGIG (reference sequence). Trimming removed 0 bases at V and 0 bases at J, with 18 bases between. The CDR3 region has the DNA TGTGCCTGGAGTGTGGGGAGAGCCGGGGGAAGCTCCTACGAGCAGTACTTC. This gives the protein CAWSVGRAGGSSYEQYF.

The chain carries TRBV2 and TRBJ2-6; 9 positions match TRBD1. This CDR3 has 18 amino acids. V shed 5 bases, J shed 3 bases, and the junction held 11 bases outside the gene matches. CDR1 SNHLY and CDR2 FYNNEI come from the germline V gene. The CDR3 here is CASSLPDGTGFGANVLTF. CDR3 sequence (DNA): TGTGCCAGCAGTTTACCCGACGGGACAGGGTTTGGGGCCAACGTCCTGACTTTC. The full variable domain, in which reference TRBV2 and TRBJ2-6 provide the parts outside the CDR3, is EPEVTQTPSHQVTQMGQEVILRCVPISNHLYFYWYRQILGQKVEFLVSFYNNEISEKSEIFDDQFSVERPDGSNFTLKIRSTKLEDSAMYFCASSLPDGTGFGANVLTFGAGSRLTVL.

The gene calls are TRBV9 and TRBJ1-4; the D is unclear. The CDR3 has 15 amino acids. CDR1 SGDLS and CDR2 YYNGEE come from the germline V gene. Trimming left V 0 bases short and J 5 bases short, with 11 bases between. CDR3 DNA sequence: TGTGCCAGCAGCGTAGAAGGTAGTAGAAATGAAAAACTGTTTTTT. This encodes CASSVEGSRNEKLFF.

The CDR3 sequence: CASSITGQGISYEQYF. The CDR3 DNA is TGTGCCAGCAGTATAACCGGACAGGGGATCTCCTACGAGCAGTACTTC. The rearrangement uses TRBV27 and TRBJ2-7, with 9 bases identical to TRBD1. V lost 5 bases and J lost 0; bases outside the gene matches: 8. Germline CDR1 MNHEY, CDR2 SMNVEV (reference sequence). This CDR3 has 16 residues.

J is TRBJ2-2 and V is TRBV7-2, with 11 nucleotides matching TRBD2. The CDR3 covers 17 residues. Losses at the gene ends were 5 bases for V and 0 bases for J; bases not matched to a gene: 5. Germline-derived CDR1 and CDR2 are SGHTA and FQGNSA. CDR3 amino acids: CASSRSGGAPNTGELFF. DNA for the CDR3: TGTGCCAGCAGCCGTAGCGGGGGGGCCCCGAACACCGGGGAGCTGTTTTTT.

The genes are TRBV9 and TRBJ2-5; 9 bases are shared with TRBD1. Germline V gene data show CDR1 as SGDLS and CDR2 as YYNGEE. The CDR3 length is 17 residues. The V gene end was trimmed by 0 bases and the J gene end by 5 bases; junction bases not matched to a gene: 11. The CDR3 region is CASSVEGQGALGETQYF. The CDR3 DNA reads TGTGCCAGCAGCGTAGAGGGACAGGGAGCGTTGGGGGAGACCCAGTACTTC.

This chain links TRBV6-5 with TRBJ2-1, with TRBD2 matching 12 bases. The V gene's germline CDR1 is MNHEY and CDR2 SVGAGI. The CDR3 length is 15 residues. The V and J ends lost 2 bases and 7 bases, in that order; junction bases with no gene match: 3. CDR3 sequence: CASSYLAGGPNEQFF. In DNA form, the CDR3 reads TGTGCCAGCAGTTACCTAGCGGGAGGGCCTAATGAGCAGTTCTTC.

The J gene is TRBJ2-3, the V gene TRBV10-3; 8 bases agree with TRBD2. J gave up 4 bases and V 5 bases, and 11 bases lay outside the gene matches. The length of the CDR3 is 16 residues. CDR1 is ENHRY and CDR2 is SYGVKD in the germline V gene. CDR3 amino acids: CAISPGGPSGADTQYF. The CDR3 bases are TGTGCCATCAGTCCGGGGGGGCCCTCGGGGGCAGATACGCAGTATTTT.

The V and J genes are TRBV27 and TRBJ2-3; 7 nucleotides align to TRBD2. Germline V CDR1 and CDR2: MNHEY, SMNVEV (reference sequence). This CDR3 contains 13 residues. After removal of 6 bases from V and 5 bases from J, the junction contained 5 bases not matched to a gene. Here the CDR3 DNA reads TGTGCCAGCAGGGGAGGGCCGGTAGATACGCAGTATTTT. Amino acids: CASRGGPVDTQYF.

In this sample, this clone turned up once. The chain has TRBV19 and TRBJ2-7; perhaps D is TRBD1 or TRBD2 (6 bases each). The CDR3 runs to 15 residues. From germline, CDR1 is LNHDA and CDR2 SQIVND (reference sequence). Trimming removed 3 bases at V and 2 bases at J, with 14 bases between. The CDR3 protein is CASSIRGRGTYEQYF. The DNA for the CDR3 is TGTGCCAGTAGTATCAGGGGCCGGGGGACCTACGAGCAGTACTTC. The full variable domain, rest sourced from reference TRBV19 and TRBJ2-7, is DGGITQSPKYLFRKEGQNVTLSCEQNLNHDAMYWYRQDPGQGLRLIYYSQIVNDFQKGDIAEGYSVSREKKESFPLTVTSAQKNPTAFYLCASSIRGRGTYEQYFGPGTRLTVT.